Listed here are 8 T cell receptor beta chains from one sample, sequenced in a study of cytomegalovirus exposure and HLA in healthy donors. PCR employed 60 Vbeta and 13 Jbeta primers. The method was immunoSEQ multiplex PCR; TCRdb's version includes in-frame clones alone and lacks a portion of them. The table lists about 41,000 clones. Sequenced material: PBMCs. Receptors were obtained from a man between 25 and 39 years old in good health and CMV-seronegative.

This clone is classed as medium-sized by frequency. The V and J genes are TRBV13 and TRBJ2-5; D gene ambiguous. This CDR3 is built from 13 residues. Trimming removed 3 bases at V and 4 bases at J, with 9 bases between. The germline V gene encodes CDR1 PRHDT and CDR2 FYEKMQ (reference sequence). This CDR3 reads CASSLAPLETQYF. The CDR3 region has the DNA TGTGCCAGCAGCTTGGCCCCCCTAGAGACCCAGTACTTC.

The chain couples TRBV7-9 to TRBJ1-5; D ambiguous. Trimming removed 3 bases from V and 3 bases from J, with 9 bases in between. The CDR3 extends over 14 amino acids. CDR1 is SEHNR, CDR2 FQNEAQ, per germline (reference sequence). This CDR3 reads CASSFGGNNQPQHF. CDR3 in DNA: TGTGCCAGCAGCTTCGGAGGAAACAATCAGCCCCAGCATTTT.

The J gene is TRBJ2-2, the V gene TRBV4-3; 8 bases fit TRBD1. The V gene's germline CDR1 is LGHNA and CDR2 YSLEER. J was trimmed by 4 bases and V by 0 bases; bases with no gene match: 4. The CDR3 runs 16 residues. In DNA form, the CDR3 reads TGCGCCAGCAGCCAAGATGCAGGGGGCCTCACCGGGGAGCTGTTTTTT. Its translation is CASSQDAGGLTGELFF.

V usage is TRBV9 and J usage is TRBJ2-2; a possible D gene is TRBD2 (6 bases). This CDR3 is built from 17 residues. CDR1 is SGDLS, CDR2 YYNGEE, per germline. Trimming stripped 0 bases from V and 3 bases from J, with 15 bases between. Here the CDR3 reads CASSVDGRIGYTGELFF. CDR3 sequence (DNA): TGTGCCAGCAGCGTAGATGGGAGGATTGGGTACACCGGGGAGCTGTTTTTT.

This chain links TRBV4-2 with TRBJ2-7; 7 nucleotides agree with TRBD1. The CDR3 is 15 residues long. The V gene's germline CDR1 is LGHNA and CDR2 YNFKEQ. V lost 0 bases to trimming and J lost 0 bases; unmatched junction nucleotides: 2. CDR3: CASSQEGQSSYEQYF. The CDR3 DNA is TGTGCCAGCAGCCAAGAGGGACAGAGCTCCTACGAGCAGTACTTC.

The rearrangement links TRBV7-9 to TRBJ2-7; a possible D gene is TRBD1 (6 bases). The CDR3 length is 13 residues. In germline, CDR1 is SEHNR, CDR2 FQNEAQ (reference sequence). Trimming left V 5 bases short and J 3 bases short, with 11 bases between. CDR3 region: CASSQGTFYEQYF. The CDR3 coding sequence is TGTGCCAGCAGCCAGGGGACCTTCTACGAGCAGTACTTC.

The chain uses TRBV30 and TRBJ1-1; TRBD1 matches at 7 bases. The CDR3 spans 13 residues. The germline V gene has CDR1 GTSNPN and CDR2 SVGIG (reference sequence). V dropped 0 bases and J dropped 4; count of bases not matched to a gene: 2. The chain's CDR3 is CAWSVKGATEAFF. The CDR3 nucleotides are TGTGCCTGGAGTGTAAAGGGGGCCACTGAAGCTTTCTTT.

V usage is TRBV10-1 and J usage is TRBJ2-7, with 10 bases matching TRBD2. V shed 4 bases and J 3 bases; nucleotides not matched to a gene: 6. Germline V gives CDR1 WNHNN, CDR2 SYGVQD (reference sequence). The CDR3 contains 15 residues. DNA for the CDR3: TGCGCCAGCAGTGGAGGACTAGCGGCAAACTACGAGCAGTACTTC. Translation: CASSGGLAANYEQYF.